This TCR beta chain was captured by sequencing in a study of PD-1 blockade in classical Hodgkin lymphoma. Every patient relapsed after autologous stem cell transplantation, and brentuximab vedotin exposure varied. Some clones are missing from TCRdb's copy, which holds only in-frame ones; the method was immunoSEQ multiplex PCR. The table lists nearly 25,000 clones, 80% of them singletons. The sequence came from a human donor with classical Hodgkin lymphoma. Sample: peripheral blood mononuclear cells (PBMCs), taken at baseline.

The CDR3 DNA is TGTGCCAGTAGTAGATCAGGGGAACCTTACAATGAGCAGTTCTTC. Its translation: CASSRSGEPYNEQFF. The V call is TRBV19, the J call TRBJ2-1, with D maybe TRBD1 (6 bases). V lost 4 bases and J lost 4, with 14 bases in between. The germline V gene has CDR1 LNHDA and CDR2 SQIVND (reference sequence). CDR3 length: 15 residues.